A single sample is the source of the 5 T cell receptor beta chains below, sequenced in a study of persistence of HIV-infected CD4 T cells. These receptors have no identified antigens. Sequencing used immunoSEQ version 4 in survey mode. Repertoires were generated with immunoSEQ multiplex PCR, while TCRdb's copy carries only in-frame clones and drops some. Among around 28,000 clones listed, roughly 78% were seen once. The stimulus was lysate of CMV-infected fibroblasts, about 10 ug/mL. CD40L-negative CD69-negative CD45RO-high memory CD4+ T cells were sorted as populations depleted of antigen-responding cells. The specimen was CD4+ T cells sorted from PBMCs after roughly 18-hour stimulation, collected from a patient who received antiretroviral therapy. The receptors were gathered from an adult woman with HIV who was CMV-seropositive.

J is TRBJ2-4 and V is TRBV28, with D maybe TRBD1 (6 bases). V lost 8 bases, J lost 1 base, and 12 bases lay in between. The CDR3 length is 14 residues. Germline CDR1 and CDR2: MDHEN and SYDVKM. The CDR3 spells CASEGVSAKNIQYF. The CDR3 DNA reads TGTGCCAGCGAGGGGGTGTCGGCCAAAAACATTCAGTACTTC. The full variable domain, rest sourced from reference TRBV28 and TRBJ2-4, is DVKVTQSSRYLVKRTGEKVFLECVQDMDHENMFWYRQDPGLGLRLIYFSYDVKMKEKGDIPEGYSVSREKKERFSLILESASTNQTSMYLCASEGVSAKNIQYFGAGTRLSVL.

This sequence joins TRBV27 and TRBJ2-2; weak D call: TRBD2 (6 bases). Germline V gene lookup returns CDR1 MNHEY and CDR2 SMNVEV (reference sequence). The V and J ends lost 10 bases and 6 bases respectively, with 12 bases between them. CDR3 length equals 12 residues. The CDR3 region is CATRTTSGELFF. CDR3 nucleotides: TGTGCCACCCGGACTACGTCCGGGGAGCTGTTTTTT.

The chain couples TRBV14 to TRBJ2-3, with D possibly being TRBD2 (6 bases). The CDR3 has 17 amino acids. Trimming removed 0 bases at V and 1 base at J, with 14 bases between. CDR1 is SGHDN and CDR2 is FVKESK in the germline V gene. In DNA, the CDR3 is TGTGCCAGCAGCCAAGATTTACGGACGGGGGGCACAGATACGCAGTATTTT. Translated, it gives CASSQDLRTGGTDTQYF.

This chain connects TRBV18 to TRBJ1-2, with D perhaps matching TRBD1 (5 bases). CDR3 size: 14 residues. The V gene lost 2 bases and the J gene lost 5 bases, with 12 bases spanning the gap. Germline-derived CDR1 and CDR2 are KGHSH and LQKENI. The CDR3 region is CASSPGGSVYGYTF. CDR3 DNA sequence: TGTGCCAGCTCACCAGGGGGTAGTGTATATGGCTACACCTTC.

The chain carries TRBV24-1 and TRBJ1-2, with 8 bases lining up with TRBD1. Trimming removed 4 bases from V and 7 bases from J; junction bases left unmatched: 7. This CDR3 spans 14 amino acids. From germline, CDR1 is KGHDR and CDR2 SFDVKD. In DNA, the CDR3 is TGTGCCACCAGTGACACTACAGGGGGAATTGGCTACACCTTC. As protein: CATSDTTGGIGYTF.